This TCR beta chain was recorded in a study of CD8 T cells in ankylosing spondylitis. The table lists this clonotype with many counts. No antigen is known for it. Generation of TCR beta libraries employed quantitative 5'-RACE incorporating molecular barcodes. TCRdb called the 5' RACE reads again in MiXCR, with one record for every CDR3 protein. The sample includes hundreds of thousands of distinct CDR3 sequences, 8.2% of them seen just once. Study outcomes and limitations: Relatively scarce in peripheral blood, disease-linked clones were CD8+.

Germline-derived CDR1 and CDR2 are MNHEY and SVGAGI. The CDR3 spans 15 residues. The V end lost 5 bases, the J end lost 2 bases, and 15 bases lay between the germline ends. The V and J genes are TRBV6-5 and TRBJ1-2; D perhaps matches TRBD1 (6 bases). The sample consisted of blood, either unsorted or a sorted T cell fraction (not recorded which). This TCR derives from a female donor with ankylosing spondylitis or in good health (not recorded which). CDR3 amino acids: CASSPSGQKNYGYTF. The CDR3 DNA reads TGTGCCAGCAGTCCCTCGGGACAAAAAAACTATGGCTACACCTTC.